This T cell receptor beta chain originates from a study of cytomegalovirus exposure and HLA in healthy donors. The ends lost 7 bases at V and 2 bases at J; junction bases unmatched: 10. Germline lookup yields CDR1 LNHDA and CDR2 SQIVND (reference sequence). The CDR3 contains 16 residues. General study findings and limits: While the bulk of TCR sequences proved rare, some public TCRs turned up in many donors. A later examination showed that TCR association rates differed by HLA locus, with DRB1 most and HLA-C fewest.

13 Jbeta primers and 60 Vbeta primers were used for the PCR. Original data processing: Tens of millions of unique TCR beta chains, about 11 million of them shared, were counted by a later analysis. TCRdb's table, derived via immunoSEQ multiplex PCR, lists solely in-frame clones and lacks some. D and trimming were read from the DNA, whereas the V and J calls and clone size are those reported in that table. Of 150,000 to 200,000 clones listed, roughly 80% are singletons. On this clone: The target antigen is unknown.

This rearrangement joins TRBV19 to TRBJ2-3; TRBD2 matches at 9 bases. The receptor comes from a boy aged 5-17 years in good health and CMV-seronegative. The sequencing sample was made of PBMCs. The CDR3 sequence is CASTGRAGGPTDTQYF. In DNA, the CDR3 is TGTGCCAGTACCGGGAGAGCGGGGGGCCCCACAGATACGCAGTATTTT.